One and the same sample provided the 14 T cell receptor beta chains below, sequenced in a study of blood T cell repertoires in COVID-19. Repertoires were generated with immunoSEQ multiplex PCR, while TCRdb's copy carries only in-frame clones and drops some. Of more than 110,000 clones in the sample, 75% to 80% were seen once. The sequencing sample was made of PBMCs or T cells enriched from blood (not recorded which). These receptors were collected from a woman aged 45-60 years who had recovered from COVID-19.

This chain links TRBV11-3 with TRBJ2-1, with TRBD2 matching 9 bases. This CDR3 is 15 amino acids long. Germline V gene data show CDR1 as SGHNT and CDR2 as YENEEA. The J segment lost 3 bases and the V segment lost 4 bases, leaving 4 bases of the junction unmatched. The CDR3 loop is CASSSRLADYNEQFF. The CDR3 coding sequence is TGTGCCAGCAGCTCTAGACTAGCGGACTACAATGAGCAGTTCTTC.

This clone was detected once. The chain links TRBV10-2 to TRBJ1-6, with 7 nucleotides matching TRBD1. CDR3 length equals 16 residues. V trimming: 6 bases; J trimming: 5 bases; junction bases outside the gene matches: 10. Germline V gene data show CDR1 as WSHSY and CDR2 as SAAADI. The CDR3 protein is CASSPRDRIDNSPLHF. The CDR3 coding sequence is TGCGCCAGCAGCCCCCGGGACAGAATAGATAATTCACCCCTCCACTTT.

The sample holds one count of this clone. This chain joins TRBV5-4 and TRBJ2-2; maybe TRBD2 (5 bases). CDR1 is SGHNT and CDR2 is YYREEE in the germline V gene (reference sequence). V lost 1 base and J 3 bases, leaving 10 bases between the germline ends. CDR3 length: 15 residues. Here the CDR3 DNA reads TGTGCCAGCAGCTTGACTAGGGCGGACACCGGGGAGCTGTTTTTT. Amino acids: CASSLTRADTGELFF. The whole variable domain, remainder taken from reference TRBV5-4 and TRBJ2-2, is ETGVTQSPTHLIKTRGQQVTLRCSSQSGHNTVSWYQQALGQGPQFIFQYYREEENGRGNFPPRFSGLQFPNYSSELNVNALELDDSALYLCASSLTRADTGELFFGEGSRLTVL.

The chain recombines TRBV18 with TRBJ1-1; 7 nucleotides agree with TRBD1. Germline lookup yields CDR1 KGHSH and CDR2 LQKENI. The CDR3 length is 15 residues. The J segment lost 6 bases and the V segment lost 4 bases, leaving 11 bases of the junction unmatched. CDR3 loop: CASSLPGQPTSEAFF. CDR3 DNA: TGTGCCAGCTCACTCCCGGGACAGCCCACGTCTGAAGCTTTCTTT.

This clone has a handful of counts. The chain joins TRBV6-5 to TRBJ1-1; TRBD1 is a possible D gene (6 bases). Germline CDR1 reads MNHEY; CDR2 reads SVGAGI. This CDR3 contains 12 residues. Trimming removed 7 bases from V and 1 base from J, with 7 bases in between. In DNA form, the CDR3 reads TGTGCCAGCATGGACAGGAACACTGAAGCTTTCTTT. Translation gives CASMDRNTEAFF.

The rearrangement uses TRBV3-1 (or the pseudogene TRBV3-2) and TRBJ2-5, with 13 bases aligning to TRBD2. This CDR3 spans 20 amino acids. Germline CDR1 LGHDT, CDR2 YNNKEL (reference sequence). V dropped 0 bases and J dropped 0; count of bases not matched to a gene: 10. The CDR3 DNA follows: TGTGCCAGCAGCCAAGAGTTGACTAGCGGGGGGCCCGGGTACCAAGAGACCCAGTACTTC. This encodes CASSQELTSGGPGYQETQYF.

The rearrangement links TRBV5-1 to TRBJ2-1; TRBD2 matches 14 bases. Trimming removed 0 bases from V and 9 bases from J; junction bases left unmatched: 2. The CDR3 runs 15 residues. Germline-derived CDR1 and CDR2 are SGHRS and YFSETQ. This chain's CDR3 is CASSLGLAGGVEQFF. In nucleotides, the CDR3 is TGCGCCAGCAGCTTGGGACTAGCGGGAGGGGTTGAGCAGTTCTTC.

A few counts support this clone. The chain is built from TRBV21-1 and TRBJ2-6; no check of the table's D call, TRBD1, against the DNA was made. TRBV21-1 is a pseudogene segment. CDR3 length: 18 residues. The CDR3 nucleotides are TGTGCCAGCAGCCCTCGGGACAGGGAAAACTCTGGGGCCAACGTCCTGACTTTC. Translation gives CASSPRDRENSGANVLTF.

This rearrangement joins TRBV7-2 to TRBJ1-4; the D gene is possibly TRBD1 (6 bases). CDR1 and CDR2 from the germline V gene are SGHTA and FQGNSA. V was trimmed by 3 bases and J by 6 bases, leaving 11 bases between them. The CDR3 is 14 amino acids. The CDR3 region is CASSLRAGDEKLFF. CDR3 DNA: TGTGCCAGCAGCTTGCGGGCAGGGGATGAAAAACTGTTTTTT.

The J gene is TRBJ2-1, the V gene TRBV7-8; D gene ambiguous. The germline V gene encodes CDR1 SGHVS and CDR2 FQNEAQ. This CDR3 is built from 12 residues. Deletions cut 2 bases from V and 4 bases from J, with 3 bases between. The DNA for the CDR3 is TGTGCCAGCAGCTTACAGTACAATGAGCAGTTCTTC. This codes for CASSLQYNEQFF.

The chain carries TRBV30 and TRBJ2-7, with 11 positions matching TRBD2. Per germline, CDR1 GTSNPN and CDR2 SVGIG (reference sequence). CDR3 size: 15 residues. Trimming cost V 8 bases and J 3 bases; bases outside gene matches: 12. CDR3 nucleotides: TGTGCCGGGGTCCACTTAGCGGGAGGGCACTACGAGCAGTACTTC. It codes for CAGVHLAGGHYEQYF.

V and J are TRBV12-5 and TRBJ1-2; 7 nucleotides align to TRBD1. The CDR3 is 13 residues long. J was trimmed by 7 bases and V by 6 bases; bases with no gene match: 8. In germline, CDR1 is LGHNT, CDR2 FRNRAP. The CDR3 spells CASGVTGWSGYTF. Here the CDR3 DNA reads TGTGCTAGTGGAGTGACAGGGTGGAGTGGCTACACCTTC.

The CDR3 reads CASSYSSVHEQYF. The CDR3 DNA follows: TGTGCCAGCAGTTACTCTTCGGTCCACGAGCAGTACTTC. The genes are TRBV6-2 or TRBV6-3 and TRBJ2-7; no clear D gene. Trimming stripped 0 bases from V and 5 bases from J, with 8 bases between. Germline V gene sequence: CDR1 MNHEY, CDR2 SVGEGT. CDR3 length: 13 amino acids.

The chain couples TRBV4-1 to TRBJ2-2, with TRBD2 matching over 11 bases. This CDR3 comprises 17 residues. J gave up 5 bases and V 2 bases, and 7 bases lay outside the gene matches. Germline values: CDR1 MGHRA, CDR2 YSYEKL. The CDR3 spells CASSQQLAGGHTGELFF. CDR3 nucleotide sequence: TGCGCCAGCAGCCAACAGTTAGCGGGGGGGCATACCGGGGAGCTGTTTTTT.